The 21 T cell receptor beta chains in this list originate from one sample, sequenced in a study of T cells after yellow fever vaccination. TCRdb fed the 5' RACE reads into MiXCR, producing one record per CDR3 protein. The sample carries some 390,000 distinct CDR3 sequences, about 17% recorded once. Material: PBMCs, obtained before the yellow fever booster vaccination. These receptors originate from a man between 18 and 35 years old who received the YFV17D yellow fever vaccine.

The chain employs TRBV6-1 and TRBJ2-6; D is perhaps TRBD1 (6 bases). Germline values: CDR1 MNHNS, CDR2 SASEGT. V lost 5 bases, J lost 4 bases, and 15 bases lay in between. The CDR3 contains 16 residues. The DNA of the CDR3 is TGTGCCAGCAGTAGAAGTACAGGGAACGGGGCCAACGTCCTGACTTTC. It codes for CASSRSTGNGANVLTF.

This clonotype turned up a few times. CDR3 sequence reads: CSGGTGIFVYGYTF. The CDR3 DNA is TGCAGCGGCGGGACAGGGATTTTTGTCTATGGCTACACCTTC. The chain combines TRBV29-1 with TRBJ1-2, with 9 nucleotides matching TRBD1. The CDR3 totals 14 residues. J lost 4 bases, V lost 7 bases, and 10 bases had no gene match. Germline V CDR1 and CDR2: SQVTM, ANQGSEA.

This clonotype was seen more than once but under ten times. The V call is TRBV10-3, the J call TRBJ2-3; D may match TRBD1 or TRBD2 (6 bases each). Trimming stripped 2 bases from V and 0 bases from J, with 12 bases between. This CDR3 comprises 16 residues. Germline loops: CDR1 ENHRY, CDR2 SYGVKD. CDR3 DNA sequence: TGTGCCATCAGTGAGCCCCAGGGGAGGAGCACAGATACGCAGTATTTT. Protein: CAISEPQGRSTDTQYF.

The CDR3 spells CASSRQGGETQYF. CDR3 bases: TGCGCCAGCAGCCGACAGGGGGGAGAGACCCAGTACTTC. The J gene is TRBJ2-5, the V gene TRBV4-3; TRBD1 matches 9 bases. Germline CDR1 reads LGHNA; CDR2 reads YSLEER. The CDR3 is made up of 13 amino acids. V lost 4 bases, J lost 4 bases, and 1 base stayed unmatched.

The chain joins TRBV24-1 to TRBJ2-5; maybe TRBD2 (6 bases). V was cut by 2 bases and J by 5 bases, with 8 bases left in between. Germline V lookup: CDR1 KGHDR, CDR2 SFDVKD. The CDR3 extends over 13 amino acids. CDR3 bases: TGTGCCACCAGTGATTCCCGGGGGGAGACCCAGTACTTC. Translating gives CATSDSRGETQYF.

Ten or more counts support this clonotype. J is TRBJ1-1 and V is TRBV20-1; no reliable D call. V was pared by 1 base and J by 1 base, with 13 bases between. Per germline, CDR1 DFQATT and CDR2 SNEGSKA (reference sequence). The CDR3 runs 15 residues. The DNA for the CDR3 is TGCAGTGCTAGAGGTCCCCGGGCGGCGAACACTGAAGCTTTCTTT. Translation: CSARGPRAANTEAFF.

Here the CDR3 DNA reads TGTGCCAGCAGCCAAGGAAGGATAGCTAGCGGGGGCCCAGCCAAAAACATTCAGTACTTC. Protein product: CASSQGRIASGGPAKNIQYF. The V and J genes are TRBV3-1 and TRBJ2-4; 10 bases align to TRBD2. The CDR3 consists of 20 residues. Germline CDR1 and CDR2: LGHDT and YNNKEL (reference sequence). V was pared by 1 base and J by 0 bases, with 12 bases of the junction left unmatched. Using reference TRBV3-1 and TRBJ2-4 for the parts outside the CDR3, the full variable domain is DTAVSQTPKYLVTQMGNDKSIKCEQNLGHDTMYWYKQDSKKFLKIMFSYNNKELIINETVPNRFSPKSPDKAHLNLHINSLELGDSAVYFCASSQGRIASGGPAKNIQYFGAGTRLSVL.

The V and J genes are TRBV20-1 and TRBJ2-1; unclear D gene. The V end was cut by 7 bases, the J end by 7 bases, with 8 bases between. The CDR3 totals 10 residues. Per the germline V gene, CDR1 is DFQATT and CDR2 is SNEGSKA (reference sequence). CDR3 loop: CSVLANEQFF. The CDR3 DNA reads TGCAGTGTCCTCGCTAATGAGCAGTTCTTC.

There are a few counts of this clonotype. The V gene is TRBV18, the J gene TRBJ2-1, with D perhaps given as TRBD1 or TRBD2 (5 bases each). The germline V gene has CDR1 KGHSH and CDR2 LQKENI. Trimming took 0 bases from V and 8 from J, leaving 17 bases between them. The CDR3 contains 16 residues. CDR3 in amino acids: CASSPPHGTQGDEQFF. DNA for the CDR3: TGTGCCAGCTCACCACCCCACGGGACCCAGGGAGATGAGCAGTTCTTC.

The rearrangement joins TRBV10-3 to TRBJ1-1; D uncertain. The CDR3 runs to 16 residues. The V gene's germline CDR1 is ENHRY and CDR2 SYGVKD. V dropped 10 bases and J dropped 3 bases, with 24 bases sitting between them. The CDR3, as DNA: TGTGCCACCTCCTCGACGACCTCTTCAGCCGACACTGAAGCTTTCTTT. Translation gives CATSSTTSSADTEAFF.

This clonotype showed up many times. CDR3 nucleotides: TGCAGCGTTGAAGACGGTGGGGCTGAAGCTTTCTTT. This sequence encodes CSVEDGGAEAFF. The V and J genes are TRBV29-1 and TRBJ1-1; no firm D call. The germline V gene encodes CDR1 SQVTM and CDR2 ANQGSEA. The CDR3 covers 12 residues. The germline V and J ends were trimmed by 0 bases and 6 bases, with 8 bases remaining between them.

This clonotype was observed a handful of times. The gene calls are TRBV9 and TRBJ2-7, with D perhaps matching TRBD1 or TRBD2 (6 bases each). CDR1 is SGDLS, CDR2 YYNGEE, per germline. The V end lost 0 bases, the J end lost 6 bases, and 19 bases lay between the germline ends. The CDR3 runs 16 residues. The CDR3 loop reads CASSVAGVGGRGEQYF. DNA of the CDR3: TGTGCCAGCAGCGTAGCTGGGGTGGGGGGCCGGGGCGAGCAGTACTTC.

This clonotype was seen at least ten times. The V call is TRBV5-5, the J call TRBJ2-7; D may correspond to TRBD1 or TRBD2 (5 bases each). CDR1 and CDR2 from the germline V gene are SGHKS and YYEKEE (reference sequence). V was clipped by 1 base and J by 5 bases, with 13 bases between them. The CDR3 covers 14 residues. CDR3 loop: CASSLWGSENEQYF. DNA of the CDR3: TGTGCCAGCAGCTTGTGGGGGTCTGAGAACGAGCAGTACTTC.

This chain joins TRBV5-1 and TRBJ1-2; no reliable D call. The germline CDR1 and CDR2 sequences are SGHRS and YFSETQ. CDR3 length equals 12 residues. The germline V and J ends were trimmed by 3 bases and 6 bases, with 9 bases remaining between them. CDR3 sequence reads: CASSSGRHGYTF. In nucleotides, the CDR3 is TGCGCCAGCAGCTCAGGTCGGCATGGCTACACCTTC.

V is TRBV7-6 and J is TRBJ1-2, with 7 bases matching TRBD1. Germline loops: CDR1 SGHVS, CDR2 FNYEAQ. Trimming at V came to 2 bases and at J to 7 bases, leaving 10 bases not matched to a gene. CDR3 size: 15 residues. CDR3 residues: CASSLLRGGGSGYTF. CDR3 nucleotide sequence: TGTGCCAGCAGCTTATTGCGAGGGGGCGGTAGTGGCTACACCTTC. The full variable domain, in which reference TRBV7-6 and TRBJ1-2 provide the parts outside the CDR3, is GAGVSQSPRYKVTKRGQDVALRCDPISGHVSLYWYRQALGQGPEFLTYFNYEAQQDKSGLPNDRFSAERPEGSISTLTIQRTEQRDSAMYRCASSLLRGGGSGYTFGSGTRLTVV.

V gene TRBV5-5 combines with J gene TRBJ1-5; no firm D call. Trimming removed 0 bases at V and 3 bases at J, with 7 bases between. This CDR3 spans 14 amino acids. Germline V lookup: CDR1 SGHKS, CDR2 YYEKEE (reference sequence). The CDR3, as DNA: TGTGCCAGCAGCTTGGGACGGCACAATCAGCCCCAGCATTTT. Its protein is CASSLGRHNQPQHF.

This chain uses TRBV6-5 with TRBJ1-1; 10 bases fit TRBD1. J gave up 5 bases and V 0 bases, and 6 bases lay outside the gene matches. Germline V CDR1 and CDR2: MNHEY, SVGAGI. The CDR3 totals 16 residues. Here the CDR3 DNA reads TGTGCCAGCAGTTACTCGACAGGGGGCTTGATGACTGAAGCTTTCTTT. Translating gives CASSYSTGGLMTEAFF.

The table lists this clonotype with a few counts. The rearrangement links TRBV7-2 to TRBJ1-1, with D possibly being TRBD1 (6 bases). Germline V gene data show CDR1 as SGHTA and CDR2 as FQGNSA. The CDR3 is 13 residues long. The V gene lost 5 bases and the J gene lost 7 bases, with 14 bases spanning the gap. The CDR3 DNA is TGTGCCAGCAGCGACGGGGGCGTCCTTGAAGCTTTCTTT. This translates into CASSDGGVLEAFF.

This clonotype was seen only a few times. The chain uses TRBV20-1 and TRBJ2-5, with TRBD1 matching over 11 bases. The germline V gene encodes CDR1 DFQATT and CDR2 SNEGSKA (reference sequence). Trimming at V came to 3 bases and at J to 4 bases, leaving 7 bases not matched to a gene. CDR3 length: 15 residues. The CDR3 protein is CSASGGTGGRETQYF. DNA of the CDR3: TGCAGTGCTAGTGGCGGGACAGGGGGGAGAGAGACCCAGTACTTC.

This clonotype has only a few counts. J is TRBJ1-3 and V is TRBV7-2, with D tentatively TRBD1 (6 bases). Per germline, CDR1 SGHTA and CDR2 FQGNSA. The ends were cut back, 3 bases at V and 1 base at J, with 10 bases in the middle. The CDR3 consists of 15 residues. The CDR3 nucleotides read TGTGCCAGCAGCTTCCAGGGGACATCTGGAAACACCATATATTTT. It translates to CASSFQGTSGNTIYF.

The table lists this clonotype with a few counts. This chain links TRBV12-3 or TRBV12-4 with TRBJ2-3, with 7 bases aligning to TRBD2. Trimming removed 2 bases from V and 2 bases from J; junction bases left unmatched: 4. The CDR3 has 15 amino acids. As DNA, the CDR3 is TGTGCCAGCAGTTTAAAGCGGGGAGACACAGATACGCAGTATTTT. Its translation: CASSLKRGDTDTQYF.